A selection of T cell receptor beta chains follows, all from one sample in a study of T cell responses to AZD1222 COVID-19 vaccine. Produced via immunoSEQ multiplex PCR; TCRdb's table is partial and in-frame only. The sample carries just under 150,000 clones, about 86% recorded once. The starting material was peripheral blood, obtained 28 days after the second AZD1222 dose. The origin of the receptors is an adult who received the AZD1222 COVID-19 vaccine. CDR3s include the opening cysteine and the closing phenylalanine or tryptophan. A D gene is named only where the DNA matches it firmly. Clone size is shown for a subset of rows, as once, few, many or a class of expanded clone.

cdr3_nt: TGCAGCGTTGACCCAGCGGAGTACAATGAGCAGTTCTTC
cdr3_aa: CSVDPAEYNEQFF
clone_size: NA
d_call: NA
v_call: TRBV29-1
j_call: TRBJ2-1

cdr3_nt: TGCGCCAGCAGCCACGCCTGGGCGCCAGGCGAGCAGTACTTC
cdr3_aa: CASSHAWAPGEQYF
clone_size: NA
d_call: NA
v_call: TRBV4-1
j_call: TRBJ2-7

cdr3_nt: TGTGCCAGTAGTCAGGGTTACACTGAAGCTTTCTTT
cdr3_aa: CASSQGYTEAFF
clone_size: NA
d_call: NA
v_call: TRBV19
j_call: TRBJ1-1

cdr3_nt: TGTGCCAGCAGCCATCACCTAGCGGGGATGGGCGGGGAGCTGTTTTTT
cdr3_aa: CASSHHLAGMGGELFF
clone_size: NA
d_call: TRBD2
v_call: TRBV7-9
j_call: TRBJ2-2

cdr3_nt: TGTGCCAGCAGTGAAAGCCGAGACAGGGCCTACAATGAGCAGTTCTTC
cdr3_aa: CASSESRDRAYNEQFF
clone_size: NA
d_call: TRBD1
v_call: TRBV2
j_call: TRBJ2-1

cdr3_nt: TGTGCCAGCAGTTATTCTAGGGCAGAAGCTTTCTTT
cdr3_aa: CASSYSRAEAFF
clone_size: NA
d_call: NA
v_call: TRBV6-5
j_call: TRBJ1-1

cdr3_nt: TGTGCCAGCAGCTTAGCGCCGGGGACAGCAATCACCTACGAGCAGTACTTC
cdr3_aa: CASSLAPGTAITYEQYF
clone_size: NA
d_call: TRBD1
v_call: TRBV7-8
j_call: TRBJ2-7

cdr3_nt: TGTGCCAGCAGTGGATGGACTAGCGGGAGCTCCTACGAGCAGTACTTC
cdr3_aa: CASSGWTSGSSYEQYF
clone_size: NA
d_call: TRBD2
v_call: TRBV2
j_call: TRBJ2-7

cdr3_nt: TGTGCCAGCAGTTTCAGCGGGGGCTACAATGAGCAGTTCTTC
cdr3_aa: CASSFSGGYNEQFF
clone_size: NA
d_call: TRBD2
v_call: TRBV25-1
j_call: TRBJ2-1

cdr3_nt: TGTGCCAGCAGACGACTTGACAGCCTCATGAACACTGAAGCTTTCTTT
cdr3_aa: CASRRLDSLMNTEAFF
clone_size: NA
d_call: NA
v_call: TRBV13
j_call: TRBJ1-1

cdr3_nt: TGTGCCAGCAGTGACTCGATCTATTCGCAGCCCCAGCATTTT
cdr3_aa: CASSDSIYSQPQHF
clone_size: NA
d_call: NA
v_call: TRBV6-4
j_call: TRBJ1-5

cdr3_nt: TGTGCCAGCAGCTTAGTTGGCCTCCAGGATACGCAGTATTTT
cdr3_aa: CASSLVGLQDTQYF
clone_size: NA
d_call: NA
v_call: TRBV13
j_call: TRBJ2-3

cdr3_nt: TGTGCCAGCAGTCGGGCGGCGGGGAGCTACAATGAGCAGTTCTTC
cdr3_aa: CASSRAAGSYNEQFF
clone_size: once
d_call: NA
v_call: TRBV4-2
j_call: TRBJ2-1

cdr3_nt: TGTGCCAGCAGCTTTAGCGTAAGAATGGGCGAGCAGTACTTC
cdr3_aa: CASSFSVRMGEQYF
clone_size: NA
d_call: NA
v_call: TRBV5-4
j_call: TRBJ2-7

cdr3_nt: TGTGCCAGCAGTTTGGGAGGGGGGGAGACCCAGTACTTC
cdr3_aa: CASSLGGGETQYF
clone_size: NA
d_call: NA
v_call: TRBV28
j_call: TRBJ2-5

cdr3_nt: TGTGCCAGTAGTATAGATGGACTAGCGGGTTCCTACAATGAGCAGTTCTTC
cdr3_aa: CASSIDGLAGSYNEQFF
clone_size: NA
d_call: TRBD2
v_call: TRBV19
j_call: TRBJ2-1

cdr3_nt: TGTGCCAGCAGTGAAGCGCTTGGACTAGCGGATCGCCTTCAAGAGACCCAGTACTTC
cdr3_aa: CASSEALGLADRLQETQYF
clone_size: NA
d_call: TRBD2
v_call: TRBV2
j_call: TRBJ2-5

cdr3_nt: TGCGCCAGCAGCCCGGTGAGACAGGGCTCCTACGAGCAGTACTTC
cdr3_aa: CASSPVRQGSYEQYF
clone_size: NA
d_call: TRBD1
v_call: TRBV4-1
j_call: TRBJ2-7

cdr3_nt: TGTGCCAGCAGTGCGGGAACTCAGGGGGGCTCTGGAAACACCATATATTTT
cdr3_aa: CASSAGTQGGSGNTIYF
clone_size: NA
d_call: TRBD1
v_call: TRBV6-1
j_call: TRBJ1-3

cdr3_nt: TGTGCTAGTGGTAGGGGATTTAATGAAAAACTGTTTTTT
cdr3_aa: CASGRGFNEKLFF
clone_size: NA
d_call: NA
v_call: TRBV12-5
j_call: TRBJ1-4

cdr3_nt: TGTGCCTGGAGTGTACGGGGGTCGGGGGATCAGCCCCAGCATTTT
cdr3_aa: CAWSVRGSGDQPQHF
clone_size: NA
d_call: NA
v_call: TRBV30
j_call: TRBJ1-5

cdr3_nt: TGTGCCAGCGGACTGAACAGGGGCGCTGAAGCTTTCTTT
cdr3_aa: CASGLNRGAEAFF
clone_size: NA
d_call: TRBD1
v_call: TRBV3-1/TRBV3-2
j_call: TRBJ1-1

cdr3_nt: TGTGCCAGCAGCTTAGGACTAGCGGGGGGGCAGGATACGCAGTATTTT
cdr3_aa: CASSLGLAGGQDTQYF
clone_size: NA
d_call: TRBD2
v_call: TRBV7-6
j_call: TRBJ2-3

cdr3_nt: TGTGCCAGCAGTGAAGGGACAGTCTATGGCTACACCTTC
cdr3_aa: CASSEGTVYGYTF
clone_size: NA
d_call: TRBD1
v_call: TRBV25-1
j_call: TRBJ1-2

cdr3_nt: TGCGCCAGCAGTGAGTCTTACCCCTACGAGCAGTACTTC
cdr3_aa: CASSESYPYEQYF
clone_size: NA
d_call: NA
v_call: TRBV10-1
j_call: TRBJ2-7

cdr3_nt: TGTGCCAGTAGTTCCACCGTGGGCCCTGGAAACACCATATATTTT
cdr3_aa: CASSSTVGPGNTIYF
clone_size: NA
d_call: NA
v_call: TRBV19
j_call: TRBJ1-3

cdr3_nt: TGTGCCAGCTCACCTCTAGCGGCCTCCTACAATGAGCAGTTCTTC
cdr3_aa: CASSPLAASYNEQFF
clone_size: NA
d_call: TRBD2
v_call: TRBV18
j_call: TRBJ2-1